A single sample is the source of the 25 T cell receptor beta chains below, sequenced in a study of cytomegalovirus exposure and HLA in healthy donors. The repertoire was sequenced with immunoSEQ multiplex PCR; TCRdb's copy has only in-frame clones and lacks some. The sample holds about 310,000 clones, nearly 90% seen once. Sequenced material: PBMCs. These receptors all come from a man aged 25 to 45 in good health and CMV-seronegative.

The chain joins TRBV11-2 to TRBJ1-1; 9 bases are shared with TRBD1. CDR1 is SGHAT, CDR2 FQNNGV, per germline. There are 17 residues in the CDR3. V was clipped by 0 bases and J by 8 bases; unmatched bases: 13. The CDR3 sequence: CASSLDSRTGGKPEAFF. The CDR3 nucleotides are TGTGCCAGCAGCTTAGATTCGAGAACAGGGGGCAAGCCCGAAGCTTTCTTT.

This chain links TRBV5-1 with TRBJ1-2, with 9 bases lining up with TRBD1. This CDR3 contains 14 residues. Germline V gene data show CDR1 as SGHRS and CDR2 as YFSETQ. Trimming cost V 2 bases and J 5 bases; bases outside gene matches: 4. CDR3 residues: CASSFGQGSYGYTF. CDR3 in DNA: TGCGCCAGCAGCTTCGGACAGGGGTCTTATGGCTACACCTTC.

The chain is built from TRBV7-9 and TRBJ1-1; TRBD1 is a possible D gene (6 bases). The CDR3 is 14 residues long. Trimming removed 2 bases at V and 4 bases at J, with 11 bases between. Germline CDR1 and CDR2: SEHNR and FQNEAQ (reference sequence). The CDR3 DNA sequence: TGTGCCAGCAGCTTACAGGGGATGGGCACTGAAGCTTTCTTT. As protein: CASSLQGMGTEAFF. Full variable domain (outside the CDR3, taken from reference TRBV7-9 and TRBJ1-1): DTGVSQNPRHKITKRGQNVTFRCDPISEHNRLYWYRQTLGQGPEFLTYFQNEAQLEKSRLLSDRFSAERPKGSFSTLEIQRTEQGDSAMYLCASSLQGMGTEAFFGQGTRLTVV.

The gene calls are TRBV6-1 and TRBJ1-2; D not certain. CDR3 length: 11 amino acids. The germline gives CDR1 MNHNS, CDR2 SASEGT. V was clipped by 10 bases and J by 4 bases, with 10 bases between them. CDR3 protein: CATQNTYGYTF. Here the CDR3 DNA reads TGTGCCACCCAAAACACCTATGGCTACACCTTC.

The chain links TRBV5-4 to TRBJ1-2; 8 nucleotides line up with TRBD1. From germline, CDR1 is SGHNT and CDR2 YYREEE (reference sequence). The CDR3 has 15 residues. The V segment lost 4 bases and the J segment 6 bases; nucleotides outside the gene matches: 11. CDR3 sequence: CASSPRPGQENGYTF. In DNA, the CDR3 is TGTGCCAGCAGCCCCAGACCGGGACAGGAGAATGGCTACACCTTC.

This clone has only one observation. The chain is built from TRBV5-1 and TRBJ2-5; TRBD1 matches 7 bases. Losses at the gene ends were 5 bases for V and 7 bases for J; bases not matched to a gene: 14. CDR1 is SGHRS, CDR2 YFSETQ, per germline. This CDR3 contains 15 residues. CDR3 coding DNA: TGCGCCAGCAGGCCCTGGGACAGCCGTCCCGGGACCCAGTACTTC. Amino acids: CASRPWDSRPGTQYF.

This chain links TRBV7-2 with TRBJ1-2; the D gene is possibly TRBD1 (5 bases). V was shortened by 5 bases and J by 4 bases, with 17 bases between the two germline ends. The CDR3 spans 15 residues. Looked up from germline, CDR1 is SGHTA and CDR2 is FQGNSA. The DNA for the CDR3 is TGTGCCAGCAGCCCCTATCAGGGCGATGTCTATGGCTACACCTTC. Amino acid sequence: CASSPYQGDVYGYTF.

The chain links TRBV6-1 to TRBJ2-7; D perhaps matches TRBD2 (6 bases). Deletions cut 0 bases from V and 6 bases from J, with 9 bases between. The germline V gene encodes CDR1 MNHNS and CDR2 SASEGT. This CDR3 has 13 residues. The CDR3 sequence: CASSEAQGGEQYF. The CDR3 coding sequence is TGTGCCAGCAGTGAAGCTCAGGGAGGCGAGCAGTACTTC.

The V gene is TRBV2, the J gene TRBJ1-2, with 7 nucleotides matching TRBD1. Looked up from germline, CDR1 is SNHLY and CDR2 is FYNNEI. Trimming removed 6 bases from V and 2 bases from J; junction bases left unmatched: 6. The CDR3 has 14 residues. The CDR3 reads CASRAGQANYGYTF. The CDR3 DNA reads TGTGCCAGCAGAGCCGGACAGGCAAACTATGGCTACACCTTC.

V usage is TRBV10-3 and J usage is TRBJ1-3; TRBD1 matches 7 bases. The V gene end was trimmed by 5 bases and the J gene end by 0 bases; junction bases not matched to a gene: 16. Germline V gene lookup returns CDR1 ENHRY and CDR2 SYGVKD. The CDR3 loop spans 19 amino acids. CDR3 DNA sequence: TGTGCCATCAGTCACGGACAGGCGGCGGTCTCCCACTCTGGAAACACCATATATTTT. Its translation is CAISHGQAAVSHSGNTIYF.

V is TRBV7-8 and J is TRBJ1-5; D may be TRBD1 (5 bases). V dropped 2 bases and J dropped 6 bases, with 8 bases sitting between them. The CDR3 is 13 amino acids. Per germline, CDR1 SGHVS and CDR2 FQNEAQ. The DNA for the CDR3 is TGTGCCAGCAGCTTACGGGGGTCTCAGCCCCAGCATTTT. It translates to CASSLRGSQPQHF.

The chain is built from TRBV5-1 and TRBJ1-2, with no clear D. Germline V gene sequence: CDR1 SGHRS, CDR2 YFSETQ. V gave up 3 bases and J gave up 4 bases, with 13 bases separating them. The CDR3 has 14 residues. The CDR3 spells CASSSAAGGYGYTF. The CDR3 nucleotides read TGCGCCAGCAGCTCGGCGGCGGGAGGCTATGGCTACACCTTC.

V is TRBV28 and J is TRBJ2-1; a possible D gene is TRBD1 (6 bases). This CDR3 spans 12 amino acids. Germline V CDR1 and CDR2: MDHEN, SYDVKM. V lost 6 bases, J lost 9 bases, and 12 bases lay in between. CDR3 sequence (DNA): TGTGCCAGCAGCCAGGGGACAACTGAGCAGTTCTTC. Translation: CASSQGTTEQFF.

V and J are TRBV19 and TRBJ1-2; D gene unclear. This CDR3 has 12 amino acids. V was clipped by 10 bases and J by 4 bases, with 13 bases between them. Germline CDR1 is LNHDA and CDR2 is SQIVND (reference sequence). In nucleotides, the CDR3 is TGTGCCACTAGCGATGCGGTCTATGGCTACACCTTC. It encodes CATSDAVYGYTF.

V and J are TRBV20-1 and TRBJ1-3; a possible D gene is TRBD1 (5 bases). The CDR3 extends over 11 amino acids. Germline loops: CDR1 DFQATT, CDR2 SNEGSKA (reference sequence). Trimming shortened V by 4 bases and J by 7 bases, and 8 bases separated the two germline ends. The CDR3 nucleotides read TGCAGTGCTACGGCAGGGAACACCATATATTTT. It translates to CSATAGNTIYF.

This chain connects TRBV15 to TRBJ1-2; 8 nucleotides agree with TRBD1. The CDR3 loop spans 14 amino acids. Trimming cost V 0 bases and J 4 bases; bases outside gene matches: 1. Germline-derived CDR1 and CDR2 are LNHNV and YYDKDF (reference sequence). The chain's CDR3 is CATSREDRAYGYTF. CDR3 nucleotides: TGTGCCACCAGCAGAGAGGACAGGGCCTATGGCTACACCTTC.

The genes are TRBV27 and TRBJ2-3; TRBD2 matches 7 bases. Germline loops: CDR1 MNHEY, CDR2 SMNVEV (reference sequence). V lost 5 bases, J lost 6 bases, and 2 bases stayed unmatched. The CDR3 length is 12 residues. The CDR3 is CASSRLADTQYF. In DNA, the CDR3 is TGTGCCAGCAGTCGACTAGCTGATACGCAGTATTTT.

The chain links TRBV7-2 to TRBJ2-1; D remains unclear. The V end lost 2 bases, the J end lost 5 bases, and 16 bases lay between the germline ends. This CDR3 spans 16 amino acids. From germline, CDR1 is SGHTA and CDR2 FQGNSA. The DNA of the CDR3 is TGTGCCAGCAGCTTACCCCTAGAGTCGGGTGACAATGAGCAGTTCTTC. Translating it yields CASSLPLESGDNEQFF.

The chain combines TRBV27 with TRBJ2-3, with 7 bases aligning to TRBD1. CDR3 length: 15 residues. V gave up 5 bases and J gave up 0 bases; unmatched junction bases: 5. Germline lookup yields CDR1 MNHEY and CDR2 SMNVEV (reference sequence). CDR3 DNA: TGTGCCAGCAGTCCGACAGGGCGCAGCACAGATACGCAGTATTTT. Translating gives CASSPTGRSTDTQYF.

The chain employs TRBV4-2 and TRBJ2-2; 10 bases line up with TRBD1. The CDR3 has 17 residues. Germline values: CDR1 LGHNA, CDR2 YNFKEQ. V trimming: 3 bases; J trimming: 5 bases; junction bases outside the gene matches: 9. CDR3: CASSQARQGARTGELFF. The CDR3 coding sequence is TGTGCCAGCAGCCAGGCTCGACAGGGGGCCCGAACCGGGGAGCTGTTTTTT.

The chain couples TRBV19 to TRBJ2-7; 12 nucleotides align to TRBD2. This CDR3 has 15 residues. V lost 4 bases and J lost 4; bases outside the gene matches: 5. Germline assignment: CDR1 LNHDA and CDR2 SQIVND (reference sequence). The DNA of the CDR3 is TGTGCCAGTAGTACAGCCGGGACTAGCGGGTACGAGCAGTACTTC. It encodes CASSTAGTSGYEQYF.

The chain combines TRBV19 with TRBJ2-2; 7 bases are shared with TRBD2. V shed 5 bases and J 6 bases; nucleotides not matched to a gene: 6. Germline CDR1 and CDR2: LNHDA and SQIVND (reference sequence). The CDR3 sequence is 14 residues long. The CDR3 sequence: CASSPPREAGELFF. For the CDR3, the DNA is TGTGCCAGTAGTCCCCCCCGGGAGGCCGGGGAGCTGTTTTTT.

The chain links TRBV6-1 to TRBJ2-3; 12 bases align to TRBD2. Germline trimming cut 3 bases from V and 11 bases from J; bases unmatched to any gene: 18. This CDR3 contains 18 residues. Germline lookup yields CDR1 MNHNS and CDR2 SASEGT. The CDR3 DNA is TGTGCCAGCAGTGACCCCTACTCTAGCGGGGGGGCGCTGGAGGGGCAGTATTTT. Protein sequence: CASSDPYSSGGALEGQYF.

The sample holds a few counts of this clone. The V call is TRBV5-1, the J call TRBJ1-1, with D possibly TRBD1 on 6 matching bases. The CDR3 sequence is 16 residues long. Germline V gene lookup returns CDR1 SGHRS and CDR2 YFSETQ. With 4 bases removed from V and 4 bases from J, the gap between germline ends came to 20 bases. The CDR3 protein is CASSRGMGARSTEAFF. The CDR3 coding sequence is TGCGCCAGCAGCCGTGGGATGGGGGCAAGGAGCACTGAAGCTTTCTTT.

CDR3 loop: CASSPGGTEAFF. The CDR3 DNA sequence: TGTGCCAGCAGCCCGGGGGGCACTGAAGCTTTCTTT. The V call is TRBV11-2, the J call TRBJ1-1; tentative D call: TRBD1 (5 bases). Germline V lookup: CDR1 SGHAT, CDR2 FQNNGV. The CDR3 is made up of 12 amino acids. V was shortened by 5 bases and J by 4 bases, with 8 bases between the two germline ends.